This T cell receptor beta chain was recorded in a study of blood T cell repertoires in COVID-19. About the research overall: There were acute and convalescent COVID-19 samples, and they came from the United States, Italy and Spain.

Recovered status in Cohort 3 required two negative PCRs, clearance, or symptom resolution. Measured with immunoSEQ multiplex PCR; TCRdb has only the in-frame clones, and not every one. Of roughly 290,000 clones listed, 80% to 90% are singletons. The CDR3 contains 16 residues. Per germline, CDR1 MNHEY and CDR2 SVGAGI. Between the trimmed V and J ends, which lost 2 bases and 7 bases, there was a span of 17 bases. V usage is TRBV6-5 and J usage is TRBJ1-4; no firm D call. Sequenced sample: PBMCs or T cells enriched from blood (not recorded which). This clonotype was obtained from a woman aged 30 to 39 who had recovered from COVID-19. In DNA, the CDR3 is TGTGCCAGCAGTTACCGGTTGAGGGTTGGAGGTGAAAAACTGTTTTTT. Amino acids: CASSYRLRVGGEKLFF.